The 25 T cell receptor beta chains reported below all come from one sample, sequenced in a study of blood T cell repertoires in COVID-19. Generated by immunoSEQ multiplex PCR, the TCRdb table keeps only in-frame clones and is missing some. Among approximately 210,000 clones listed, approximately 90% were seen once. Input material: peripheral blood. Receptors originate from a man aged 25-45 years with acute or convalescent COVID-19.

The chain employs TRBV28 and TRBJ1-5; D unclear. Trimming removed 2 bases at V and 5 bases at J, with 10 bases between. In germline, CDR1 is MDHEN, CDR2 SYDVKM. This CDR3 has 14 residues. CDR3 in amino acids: CASSLDQVYQPQHF. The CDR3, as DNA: TGTGCCAGCAGTTTAGACCAGGTATATCAGCCCCAGCATTTT.

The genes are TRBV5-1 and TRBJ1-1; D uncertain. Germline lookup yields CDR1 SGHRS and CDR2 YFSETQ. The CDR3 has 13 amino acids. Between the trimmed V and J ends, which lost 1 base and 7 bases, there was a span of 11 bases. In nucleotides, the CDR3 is TGCGCCAGCAGCTTGCAGGATGTTGGTGAAGCTTTCTTT. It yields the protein CASSLQDVGEAFF.

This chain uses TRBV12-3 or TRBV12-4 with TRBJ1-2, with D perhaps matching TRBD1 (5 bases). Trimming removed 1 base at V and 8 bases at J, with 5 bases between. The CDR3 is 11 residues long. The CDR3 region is CASSLGGGYTF. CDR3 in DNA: TGTGCCAGCAGTTTAGGGGGCGGCTACACCTTC.

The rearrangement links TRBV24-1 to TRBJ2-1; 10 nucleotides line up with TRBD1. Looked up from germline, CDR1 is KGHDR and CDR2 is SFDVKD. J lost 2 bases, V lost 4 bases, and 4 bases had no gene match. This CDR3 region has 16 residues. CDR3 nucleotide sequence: TGTGCCACCAGTGACGCCGGACAGGGGGCCTACAATGAGCAGTTCTTC. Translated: CATSDAGQGAYNEQFF.

This chain's CDR3 is CASSPGETQYF. CDR3 in DNA: TGTGCCAGCAGCCCAGGAGAGACCCAGTACTTC. This rearrangement joins TRBV6-5 to TRBJ2-5; no definite D call. The CDR3 loop spans 11 amino acids. V lost 6 bases and J lost 4, with 6 bases in between. Germline V gene data show CDR1 as MNHEY and CDR2 as SVGAGI.

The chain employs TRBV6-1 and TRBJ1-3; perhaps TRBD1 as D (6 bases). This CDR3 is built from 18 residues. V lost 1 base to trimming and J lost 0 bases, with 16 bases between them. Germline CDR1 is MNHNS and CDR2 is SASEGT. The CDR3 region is CASSEVSGQRYSGNTIYF. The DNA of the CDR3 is TGTGCCAGCAGTGAAGTTTCTGGACAGCGATACTCTGGAAACACCATATATTTT.

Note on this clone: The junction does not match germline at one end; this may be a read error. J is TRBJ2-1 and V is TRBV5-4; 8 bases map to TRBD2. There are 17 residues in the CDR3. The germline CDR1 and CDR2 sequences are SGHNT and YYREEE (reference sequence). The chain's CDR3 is CASSLLLASGPKELQLF. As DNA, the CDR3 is TGTGCCAGCAGCTTGTTATTGGCTAGCGGGCCCAAAGAACTTCAGCTCTTC.

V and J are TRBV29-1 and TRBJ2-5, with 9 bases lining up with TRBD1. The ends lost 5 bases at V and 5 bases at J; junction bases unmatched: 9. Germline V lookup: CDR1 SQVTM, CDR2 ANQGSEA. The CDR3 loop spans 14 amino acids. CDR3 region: CSVQPGTGSETQYF. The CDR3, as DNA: TGCAGCGTTCAACCCGGGACAGGGTCTGAGACCCAGTACTTC.

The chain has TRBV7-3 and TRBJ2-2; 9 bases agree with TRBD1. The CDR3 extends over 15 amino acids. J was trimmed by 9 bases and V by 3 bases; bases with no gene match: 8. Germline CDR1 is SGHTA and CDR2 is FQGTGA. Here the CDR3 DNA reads TGTGCCAGCAGCTTGGGACAGGGACTCGCGTGGGAGCTGTTTTTT. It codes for CASSLGQGLAWELFF.

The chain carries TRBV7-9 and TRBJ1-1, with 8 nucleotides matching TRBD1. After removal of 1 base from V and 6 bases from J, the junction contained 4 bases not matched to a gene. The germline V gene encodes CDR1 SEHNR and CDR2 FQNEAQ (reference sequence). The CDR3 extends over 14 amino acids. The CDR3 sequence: CASSLGGQVPEAFF. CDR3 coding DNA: TGTGCCAGCAGCTTAGGGGGACAGGTCCCTGAAGCTTTCTTT.

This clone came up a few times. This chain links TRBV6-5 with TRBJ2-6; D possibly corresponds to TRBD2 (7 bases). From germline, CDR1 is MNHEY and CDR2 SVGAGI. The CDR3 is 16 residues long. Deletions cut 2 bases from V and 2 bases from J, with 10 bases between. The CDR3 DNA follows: TGTGCCAGCAGTTACGAGGGGGGGCCTGGGGCCAACGTCCTGACTTTC. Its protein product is CASSYEGGPGANVLTF.

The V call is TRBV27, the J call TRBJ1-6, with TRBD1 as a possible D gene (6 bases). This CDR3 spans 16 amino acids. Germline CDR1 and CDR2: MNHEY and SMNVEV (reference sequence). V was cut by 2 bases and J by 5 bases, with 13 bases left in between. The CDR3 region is CASSLRQVRDNSPLHF. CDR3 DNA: TGTGCCAGCAGTTTACGACAGGTCCGGGATAATTCACCCCTCCACTTT.

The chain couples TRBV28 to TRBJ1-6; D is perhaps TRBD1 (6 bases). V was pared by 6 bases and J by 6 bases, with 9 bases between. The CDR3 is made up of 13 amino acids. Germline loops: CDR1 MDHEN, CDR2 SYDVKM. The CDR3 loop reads CASRQGSNSPLHF. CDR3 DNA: TGTGCCAGCAGACAGGGTAGTAATTCACCCCTCCACTTT.

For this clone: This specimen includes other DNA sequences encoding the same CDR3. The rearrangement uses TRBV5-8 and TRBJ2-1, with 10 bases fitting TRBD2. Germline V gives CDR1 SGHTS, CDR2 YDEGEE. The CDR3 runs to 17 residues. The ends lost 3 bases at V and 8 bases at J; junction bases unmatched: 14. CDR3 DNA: TGTGCCAGCAGCTCGCACTTGGGCAGCGGGGGGGGCTATGAGCAGTTCTTC. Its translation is CASSSHLGSGGGYEQFF.

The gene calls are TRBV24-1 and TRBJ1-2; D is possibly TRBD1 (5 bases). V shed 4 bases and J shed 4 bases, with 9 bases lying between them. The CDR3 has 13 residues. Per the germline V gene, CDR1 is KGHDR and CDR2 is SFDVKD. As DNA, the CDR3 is TGTGCCACCAGTGACATTACAGGCTATGGCTACACCTTC. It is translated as CATSDITGYGYTF.

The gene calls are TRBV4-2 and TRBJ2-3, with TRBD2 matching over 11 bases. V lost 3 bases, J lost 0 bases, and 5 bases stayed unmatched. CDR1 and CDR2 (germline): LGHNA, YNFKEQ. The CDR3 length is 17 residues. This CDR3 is CASSQARTSGSTDTQYF. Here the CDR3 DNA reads TGTGCCAGCAGCCAGGCTCGGACTAGCGGGAGCACAGATACGCAGTATTTT.

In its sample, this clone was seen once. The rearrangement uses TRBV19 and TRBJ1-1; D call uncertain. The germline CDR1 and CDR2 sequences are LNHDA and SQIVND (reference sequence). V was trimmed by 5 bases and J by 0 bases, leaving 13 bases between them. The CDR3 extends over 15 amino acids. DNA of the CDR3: TGTGCCAGTAGTCCGTCGGGGAGGATGAACACTGAAGCTTTCTTT. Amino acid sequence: CASSPSGRMNTEAFF.

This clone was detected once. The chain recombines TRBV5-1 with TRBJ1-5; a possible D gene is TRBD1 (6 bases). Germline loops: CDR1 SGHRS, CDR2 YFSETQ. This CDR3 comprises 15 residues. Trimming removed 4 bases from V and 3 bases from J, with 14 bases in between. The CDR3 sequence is CASSLRGAPNQPQHF. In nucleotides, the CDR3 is TGCGCCAGCAGCCTCCGGGGGGCCCCCAATCAGCCCCAGCATTTT.

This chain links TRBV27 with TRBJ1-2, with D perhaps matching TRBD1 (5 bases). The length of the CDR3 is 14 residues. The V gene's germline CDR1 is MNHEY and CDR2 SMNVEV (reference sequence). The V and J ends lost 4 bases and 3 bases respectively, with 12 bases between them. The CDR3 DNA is TGTGCCAGCAGTTGGGGGGACGGCGACTATGGCTACACCTTC. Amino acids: CASSWGDGDYGYTF.

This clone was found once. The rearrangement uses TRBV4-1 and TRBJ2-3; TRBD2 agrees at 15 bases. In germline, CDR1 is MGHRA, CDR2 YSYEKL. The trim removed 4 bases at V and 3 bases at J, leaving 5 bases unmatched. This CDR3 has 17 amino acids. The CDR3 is CASSRGLAGGGTDTQYF. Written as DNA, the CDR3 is TGCGCCAGCAGCCGAGGACTAGCGGGGGGGGGTACAGATACGCAGTATTTT.

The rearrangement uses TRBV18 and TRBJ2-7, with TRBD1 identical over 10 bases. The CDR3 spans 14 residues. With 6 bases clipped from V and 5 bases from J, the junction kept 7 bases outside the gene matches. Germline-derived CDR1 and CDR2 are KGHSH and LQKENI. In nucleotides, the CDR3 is TGTGCCAGCTCCCGGACAGGGGGGATGGACGAGCAGTACTTC. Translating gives CASSRTGGMDEQYF.

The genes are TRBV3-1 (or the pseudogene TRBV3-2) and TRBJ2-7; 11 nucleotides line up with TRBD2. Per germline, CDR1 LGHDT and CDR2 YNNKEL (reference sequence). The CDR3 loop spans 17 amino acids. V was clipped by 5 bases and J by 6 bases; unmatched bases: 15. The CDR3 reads CASSSGTSGELGREQYF. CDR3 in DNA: TGTGCCAGCAGCAGCGGGACTAGCGGAGAACTTGGTCGCGAGCAGTACTTC.

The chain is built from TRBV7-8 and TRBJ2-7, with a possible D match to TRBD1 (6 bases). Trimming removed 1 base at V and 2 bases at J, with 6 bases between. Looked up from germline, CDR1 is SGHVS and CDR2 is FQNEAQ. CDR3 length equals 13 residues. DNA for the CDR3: TGTGCCAGCAGCTTAGGGGACACCTACGAGCAGTACTTC. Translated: CASSLGDTYEQYF.

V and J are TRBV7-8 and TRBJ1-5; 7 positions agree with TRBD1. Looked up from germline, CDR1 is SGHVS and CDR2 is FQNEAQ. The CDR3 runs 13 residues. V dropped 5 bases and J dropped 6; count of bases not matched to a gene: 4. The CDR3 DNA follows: TGTGCCAGCAGCAGCGACAGGGCTCAGCCCCAGCATTTT. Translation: CASSSDRAQPQHF. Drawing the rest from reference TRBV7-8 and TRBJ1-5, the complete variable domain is GAGVSQSPRYKVAKRGQDVALRCDPISGHVSLFWYQQALGQGPEFLTYFQNEAQLDKSGLPSDRFFAERPEGSVSTLKIQRTQQEDSAVYLCASSSDRAQPQHFGDGTRLSIL.

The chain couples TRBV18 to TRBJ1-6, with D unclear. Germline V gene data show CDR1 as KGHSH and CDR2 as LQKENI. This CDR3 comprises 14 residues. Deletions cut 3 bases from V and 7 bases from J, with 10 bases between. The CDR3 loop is CASSPAQRNSPLHF. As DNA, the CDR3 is TGTGCCAGCTCACCTGCACAGAGAAATTCACCCCTCCACTTT.